This TCR beta chain appears in the sequencing data of a study of cytomegalovirus exposure and HLA in healthy donors. Study-wide points: The investigators catalogued 150 or so TCR beta chains as cytomegalovirus-associated. Cytomegalovirus status, reportedly, was diagnosed with high specificity and sensitivity by the classifier. Specificity for CMV antigens was confirmed in vitro for three of the CMV-associated chains.

The assay was immunoSEQ multiplex PCR, and TCRdb's table has in-frame clones only and misses some. The sample records over 100,000 clones, about 88% being singletons. This clone was detected a few times. No antigen is known for it. V lost 7 bases and J lost 3, with 9 bases in between. The CDR3 has 12 amino acids. CDR1 and CDR2 (germline): SQVTM, ANQGSEA. Sequencing was done on a sample of PBMCs. The clonotype was recovered from a woman aged 18 to 35 in good health and CMV-seronegative. The chain combines TRBV29-1 with TRBJ2-2; D might be TRBD1 (6 bases). CDR3 sequence reads: CSAGGHTGELFF. In DNA form, the CDR3 reads TGCAGCGCTGGGGGCCACACCGGGGAGCTGTTTTTT.